The 21 T cell receptor beta chains listed next were all sequenced from one sample in a study of beta chain features in type 1 diabetes. Investigators reverse transcribed all isolated RNA, so they sequenced expressed TCRB transcripts. Sequencing was performed with immunoSEQ multiplex PCR; in TCRdb, only in-frame clones are kept and a portion is missing. The sample records hundreds of thousands of clones, about 16% being singletons. The sequenced material came from naive CD4+ T cells from blood. The receptor source for this set is a man younger than 35 in good health.

The chain couples TRBV7-9 to TRBJ1-1; 7 nucleotides line up with TRBD1. The CDR3 is made up of 14 amino acids. V lost 5 bases to trimming and J lost 7 bases; unmatched junction nucleotides: 10. Germline V gene sequence: CDR1 SEHNR, CDR2 FQNEAQ (reference sequence). The CDR3 protein is CASSLAGTAYEAFF. CDR3 nucleotides: TGTGCCAGCAGCCTCGCCGGGACAGCCTATGAAGCTTTCTTT.

This clone was seen more than once but under ten times. V is TRBV5-1 and J is TRBJ1-4, with a tentative D call TRBD1 (5 bases). Germline values: CDR1 SGHRS, CDR2 YFSETQ. There are 15 residues in the CDR3. Trimming cost V 1 base and J 0 bases, with 7 bases left between them. Here the CDR3 reads CASSLRGATNEKLFF. The CDR3 region has the DNA TGCGCCAGCAGCTTGAGGGGAGCAACTAATGAAAAACTGTTTTTT.

This clone was seen just once. The chain recombines TRBV28 with TRBJ2-6; 13 bases map to TRBD2. V lost 5 bases and J lost 3; bases outside the gene matches: 4. This CDR3 is 17 amino acids long. Per germline, CDR1 MDHEN and CDR2 SYDVKM. CDR3 coding DNA: TGTGCCAGCAGTCAAGGACTAGCGGGAGTTGGGGCCAACGTCCTGACTTTC. This codes for CASSQGLAGVGANVLTF.

This clone occurred a few times. V gene TRBV5-6 combines with J gene TRBJ2-1, with TRBD2 identical over 8 bases. This CDR3 comprises 18 residues. The germline V gene encodes CDR1 SGHDT and CDR2 YYEEEE. Unmatched junction bases numbered 9, after V lost 1 base and J lost 0 bases. CDR3 nucleotides: TGTGCCAGCAGCTTGCTAGGCGCGAGCGGGAGCTCCTACAATGAGCAGTTCTTC. Translated: CASSLLGASGSSYNEQFF.

The chain links TRBV6-6 to TRBJ1-5; D remains ambiguous. Between the trimmed V and J ends, which lost 8 bases and 0 bases, there was a span of 8 bases. Germline loops: CDR1 MNHNY, CDR2 SVGAGI (reference sequence). The CDR3 extends over 13 amino acids. DNA of the CDR3: TGTGCCAGCCGGGGTAATAGCAATCAGCCCCAGCATTTT. Translating gives CASRGNSNQPQHF.

The DNA of the CDR3 is TGTGCCAGCAGTCGATCCGGGACAGCCAACTCCTACAATGAGCAGTTCTTC. This gives the protein CASSRSGTANSYNEQFF. The chain is built from TRBV27 and TRBJ2-1, with 7 nucleotides matching TRBD1. Germline V gene lookup returns CDR1 MNHEY and CDR2 SMNVEV (reference sequence). This CDR3 spans 17 amino acids. V was pared by 5 bases and J by 0 bases, with 10 bases of the junction left unmatched.

This clone showed up just a few times. This chain links TRBV5-1 with TRBJ2-3; 8 bases line up with TRBD2. The J segment lost 0 bases and the V segment lost 0 bases, leaving 0 bases of the junction unmatched. The CDR3 extends over 15 amino acids. Looked up from germline, CDR1 is SGHRS and CDR2 is YFSETQ. Written as DNA, the CDR3 is TGCGCCAGCAGCTTGGCTAGCGGGAGCACAGATACGCAGTATTTT. Amino acids: CASSLASGSTDTQYF.

The chain employs TRBV10-3 and TRBJ2-7; a possible D gene is TRBD1 (7 bases). Per germline, CDR1 ENHRY and CDR2 SYGVKD. The CDR3 is made up of 14 amino acids. Between the trimmed V and J ends, which lost 8 bases and 4 bases, there was a span of 18 bases. CDR3 nucleotides: TGTGCCATCGCCAAGGCGGAGGGGGCTTACGAGCAGTACTTC. It yields the protein CAIAKAEGAYEQYF.

CDR3 nucleotide sequence: TGTGCCAGCAGTCCCCCGCCGGTTCTTTACTCCTACAATGAGCAGTTCTTC. It codes for CASSPPPVLYSYNEQFF. V gene TRBV28 combines with J gene TRBJ2-1, with D hard to call. The length of the CDR3 is 17 residues. V gave up 5 bases and J gave up 0 bases, with 17 bases separating them. Looked up from germline, CDR1 is MDHEN and CDR2 is SYDVKM.

This clone was observed a few times. V usage is TRBV9 and J usage is TRBJ1-1, with 9 bases that match TRBD1. Trimming took 2 bases from V and 3 from J; bases not matched to a gene: 5. Germline V gives CDR1 SGDLS, CDR2 YYNGEE. This CDR3 region has 15 residues. CDR3 DNA sequence: TGTGCCAGCAGCGTCACCGGGACAGGGCACACTGAAGCTTTCTTT. This codes for CASSVTGTGHTEAFF.

This clone came up a few times. This chain uses TRBV6-1 with TRBJ1-1, with TRBD1 identical over 7 bases. The ends lost 4 bases at V and 0 bases at J; junction bases unmatched: 5. The CDR3 is 15 residues long. Germline V gives CDR1 MNHNS, CDR2 SASEGT. CDR3 in DNA: TGTGCCAGCAGTGGACGGGACAGTATGAACACTGAAGCTTTCTTT. Its translation: CASSGRDSMNTEAFF.

This clone was seen only a few times. The J gene is TRBJ1-6, the V gene TRBV6-6, with D perhaps matching TRBD1 (5 bases). Germline CDR1 reads MNHNY; CDR2 reads SVGAGI (reference sequence). The CDR3 is 13 residues long. Trimming took 5 bases from V and 7 from J, leaving 9 bases between them. The CDR3 DNA sequence: TGTGCCAGCAGTCGACAGTGGAATTCACCCCTCCACTTT. Protein sequence: CASSRQWNSPLHF.

This clone has only a few counts. The V gene is TRBV4-3, the J gene TRBJ2-7; 7 bases agree with TRBD2. Trimming at V came to 0 bases and at J to 3 bases, leaving 8 bases not matched to a gene. This CDR3 has 16 residues. Germline values: CDR1 LGHNA, CDR2 YSLEER. CDR3 sequence reads: CASSQDLASGFYEQYF. The CDR3 bases are TGCGCCAGCAGCCAAGATCTGGCTAGCGGATTCTACGAGCAGTACTTC.

This clone turned up a few times. The chain carries TRBV12-5 and TRBJ1-2, with D unresolved. V was trimmed by 3 bases and J by 5 bases, leaving 7 bases between them. The CDR3 contains 12 residues. Germline lookup yields CDR1 LGHNT and CDR2 FRNRAP. The DNA of the CDR3 is TGTGCTAGTGGTTTTCAGGAATATGGCTACACCTTC. Its protein is CASGFQEYGYTF.

The V and J genes are TRBV29-1 and TRBJ2-4, with 9 bases aligning to TRBD1. After removal of 4 bases from V and 1 base from J, the junction contained 2 bases not matched to a gene. The CDR3 length is 14 residues. The germline V gene encodes CDR1 SQVTM and CDR2 ANQGSEA. CDR3 coding DNA: TGCAGCGTTGGGGACAGGGCGGCCAAAAACATTCAGTACTTC. Its protein is CSVGDRAAKNIQYF.

This clone was observed a handful of times. The chain is built from TRBV23-1 and TRBJ2-7; D assignment may be TRBD1 or TRBD2 (7 bases each). TRBV23-1 qualifies as an ORF whose function is uncertain. This CDR3 has 14 residues. Trimming left V 9 bases short and J 2 bases short, with 17 bases between. The CDR3 nucleotides are TGCGCCAGAAACAGGGGACTACCAACCTACGAGCAGTACTTC. This encodes CARNRGLPTYEQYF.

About this clone itself: Other DNA sequences within the sample encode an identical CDR3. The CDR3 loop is CSVEGRLNTEAFF. CDR3 nucleotide sequence: TGCAGCGTTGAAGGACGCTTGAACACTGAAGCTTTCTTT. J is TRBJ1-1 and V is TRBV29-1; D is unresolved. V gave up 1 base and J gave up 0 bases, with 6 bases separating them. The V gene's germline CDR1 is SQVTM and CDR2 ANQGSEA. This CDR3 is built from 13 residues.

This clone was detected only a few times. This chain uses TRBV6-1 with TRBJ1-1; D gene ambiguous. Germline V gene lookup returns CDR1 MNHNS and CDR2 SASEGT. The V end was cut by 7 bases, the J end by 1 base, with 10 bases between. The CDR3 length is 13 residues. CDR3: CASIMTGNTEAFF. CDR3 sequence (DNA): TGTGCCAGCATTATGACGGGGAACACTGAAGCTTTCTTT.

This clone has a handful of counts. The chain carries TRBV4-3 and TRBJ2-6; 8 nucleotides match TRBD1. Trimming removed 0 bases from V and 0 bases from J; junction bases left unmatched: 10. The CDR3 totals 20 residues. CDR1 LGHNA and CDR2 YSLEER come from the germline V gene. The CDR3: CASSQEPRTGRSSGANVLTF. The CDR3 DNA sequence: TGCGCCAGCAGCCAAGAGCCGAGGACAGGGAGGAGCTCTGGGGCCAACGTCCTGACTTTC.

The V call is TRBV6-5, the J call TRBJ2-3; 8 nucleotides line up with TRBD1. CDR3 length equals 16 residues. Germline assignment: CDR1 MNHEY and CDR2 SVGAGI. The J segment lost 3 bases and the V segment lost 4 bases, leaving 9 bases of the junction unmatched. This CDR3 is CASSFRTGQGTDTQYF. DNA of the CDR3: TGTGCCAGCAGTTTCAGGACAGGGCAGGGGACAGATACGCAGTATTTT.

This chain uses TRBV6-6 with TRBJ2-7; D gene ambiguous. The ends were cut back, 7 bases at V and 1 base at J, with 17 bases in the middle. Germline CDR1 and CDR2: MNHNY and SVGAGI (reference sequence). The CDR3 covers 15 residues. The CDR3 is CASTAGRPLSYEQYF. The CDR3 nucleotides are TGTGCCAGCACCGCCGGCAGACCTCTATCCTACGAGCAGTACTTC.